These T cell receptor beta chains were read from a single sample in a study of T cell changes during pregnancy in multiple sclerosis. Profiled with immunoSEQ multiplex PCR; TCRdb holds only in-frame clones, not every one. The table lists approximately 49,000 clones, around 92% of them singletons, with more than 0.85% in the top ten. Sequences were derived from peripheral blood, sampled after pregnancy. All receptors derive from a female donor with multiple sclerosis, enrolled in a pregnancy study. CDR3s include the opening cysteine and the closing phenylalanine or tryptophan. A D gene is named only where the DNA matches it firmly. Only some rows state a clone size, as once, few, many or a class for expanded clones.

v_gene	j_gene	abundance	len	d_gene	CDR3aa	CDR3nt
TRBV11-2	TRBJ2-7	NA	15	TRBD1	CASSPKGAGFYEQYF	TGTGCCAGCAGCCCAAAGGGGGCAGGCTTCTACGAGCAGTACTTC
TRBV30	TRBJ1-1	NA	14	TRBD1	CAWSPTGYGTEAFF	TGTGCCTGGAGCCCGACAGGGTATGGCACTGAAGCTTTCTTT
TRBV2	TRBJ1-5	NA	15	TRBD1	CASSEGTGGMEPQHF	TGTGCCAGCAGTGAAGGGACAGGGGGCATGGAGCCCCAGCATTTT
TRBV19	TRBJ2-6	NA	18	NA	CASSILTGLALGANVLTF	TGTGCCAGTAGTATTCTCACAGGGCTTGCTTTGGGGGCCAACGTCCTGACTTTC
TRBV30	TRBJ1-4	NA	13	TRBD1	CAWIDRATTKLFF	TGTGCCTGGATAGACAGGGCTACTACCAAACTGTTTTTT
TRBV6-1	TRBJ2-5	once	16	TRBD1	CASSEPWTGGLETQYF	TGTGCCAGCAGTGAACCCTGGACAGGGGGCTTAGAGACCCAGTACTTC
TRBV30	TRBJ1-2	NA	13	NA	CAWSVRGAGGYTF	TGTGCCTGGAGTGTACGGGGGGCAGGTGGCTACACCTTC
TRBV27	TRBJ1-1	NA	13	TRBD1	CASSRDSLTEAFF	TGTGCCAGCAGTAGGGACAGTCTCACTGAAGCTTTCTTT
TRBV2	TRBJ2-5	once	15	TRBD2	CASRDGGASKETQYF	TGTGCCAGCAGGGACGGGGGGGCCAGTAAGGAGACCCAGTACTTC
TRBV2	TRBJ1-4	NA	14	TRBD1	CASTRDRGGEKLFF	TGTGCCAGCACCCGGGACAGGGGTGGAGAAAAACTGTTTTTT
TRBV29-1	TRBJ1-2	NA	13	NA	CSVGQGGRAGYTF	TGCAGCGTTGGTCAAGGCGGGAGAGCTGGCTACACCTTC
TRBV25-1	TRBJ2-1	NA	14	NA	CASRRAGTYNEQFF	TGTGCCAGCAGGCGGGCAGGAACCTACAATGAGCAGTTCTTC
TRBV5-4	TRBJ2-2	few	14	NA	CASSLPGLTGELFF	TGTGCCAGCAGCTTGCCGGGACTCACCGGGGAGCTGTTTTTT
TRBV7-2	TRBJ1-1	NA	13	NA	CASSQRGRTEAFF	TGTGCCAGCAGTCAACGAGGGAGGACTGAAGCTTTCTTT
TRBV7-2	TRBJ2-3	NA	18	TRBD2	CASSRGLVAGGGTDTQYF	TGTGCCAGCAGCCGCGGATTGGTAGCGGGGGGCGGGACAGATACGCAGTATTTT
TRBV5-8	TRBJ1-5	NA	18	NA	CASSPGGRAPSSNQPQHF	TGTGCCAGCAGCCCTGGGGGGAGGGCTCCCTCTAGCAATCAGCCCCAGCATTTT
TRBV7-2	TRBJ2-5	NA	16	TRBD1	CASSPRDRGRRETQYF	TGTGCCAGCAGCCCCCGGGACAGGGGAAGGAGGGAGACCCAGTACTTC
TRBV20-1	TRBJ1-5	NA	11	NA	CSAGGGQPQHF	TGCAGTGCGGGGGGAGGTCAGCCCCAGCATTTT
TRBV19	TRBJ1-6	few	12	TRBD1	CAVGQGGSPLHF	TGTGCCGTAGGACAGGGCGGTTCACCCCTCCACTTT
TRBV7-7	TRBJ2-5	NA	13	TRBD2	CASSQRGPETQYF	TGTGCCAGCAGCCAGCGGGGGCCTGAGACCCAGTACTTC
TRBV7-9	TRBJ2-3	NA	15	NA	CASSFQSGSTDTQYF	TGTGCCAGCAGCTTTCAATCGGGGAGCACAGATACGCAGTATTTT
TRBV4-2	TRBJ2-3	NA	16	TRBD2	CASSQLAGVTTDTQYF	TGTGCCAGCAGCCAATTAGCGGGGGTCACCACAGATACGCAGTATTTT
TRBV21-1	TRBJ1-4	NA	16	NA	CASSISPQGPNEKLFF	TGTGCCAGCAGCATTTCACCACAGGGACCTAATGAAAAACTGTTTTTT
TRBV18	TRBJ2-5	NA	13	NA	CASSRDIEETQYF	TGTGCCAGCTCCCGGGACATCGAAGAGACCCAGTACTTC
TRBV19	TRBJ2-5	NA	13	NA	CASSRTGTETQYF	TGTGCCAGTAGTCGAACAGGTACCGAGACCCAGTACTTC
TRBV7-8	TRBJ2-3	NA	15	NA	CATSRQPIRTDTQYF	TGTGCCACTAGCAGGCAACCTATACGCACAGATACGCAGTATTTT
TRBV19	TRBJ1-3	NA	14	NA	CASSILASGNTIYF	TGTGCCAGTAGTATATTAGCCTCTGGAAACACCATATATTTT
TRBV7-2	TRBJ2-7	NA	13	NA	CASSPGQNYEQYF	TGTGCCAGCAGCCCCGGACAAAACTACGAGCAGTACTTC
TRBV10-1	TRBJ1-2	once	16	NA	CASSLDRSSHYYGYTF	TGCGCCAGCAGCCTCGACAGGTCCTCCCACTACTATGGCTACACCTTC
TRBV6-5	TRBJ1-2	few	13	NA	CASSYRQGGGYTF	TGTGCCAGCAGTTACAGGCAGGGCGGTGGCTACACCTTC
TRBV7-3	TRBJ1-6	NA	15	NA	CASSWSLDRNSPLHF	TGTGCCAGCAGCTGGAGCCTGGACAGAAATTCACCCCTCCACTTT
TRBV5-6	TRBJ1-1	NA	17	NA	CASSLGIKPMMNTEAFF	TGTGCCAGCAGCTTGGGTATAAAGCCCATGATGAACACTGAAGCTTTCTTT
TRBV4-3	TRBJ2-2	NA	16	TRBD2	CASSPWAGGGTGELFF	TGCGCCAGCAGCCCGTGGGCGGGGGGGGGCACCGGGGAGCTGTTTTTT
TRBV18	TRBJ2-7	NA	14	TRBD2	CASSPRGVLWEQYF	TGTGCCAGCTCCCCGCGGGGGGTGTTGTGGGAGCAGTACTTC
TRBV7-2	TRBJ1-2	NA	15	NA	CASSLARWQRDGYTF	TGTGCCAGCAGCTTAGCGCGGTGGCAGAGGGATGGCTACACCTTC
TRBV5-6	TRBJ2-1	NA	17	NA	CASSLGWDKGPYNEQFF	TGTGCCAGCAGCTTGGGGTGGGACAAGGGGCCCTACAATGAGCAGTTCTTC
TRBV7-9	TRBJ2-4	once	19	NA	CASSLAGAGVGLAKNIQYF	TGTGCCAGCAGCTTAGCAGGAGCGGGCGTAGGACTAGCCAAAAACATTCAGTACTTC
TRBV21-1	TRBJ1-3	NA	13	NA	CASSKDSGNTIYF	TGTGCCAGCAGCAAGGACAGCGGAAACACCATATATTTT
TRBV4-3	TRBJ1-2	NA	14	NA	CASSQGGSLYGYTF	TGCGCCAGCAGCCAAGGGGGCAGCCTCTATGGCTACACCTTC
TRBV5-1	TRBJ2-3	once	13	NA	CATKQQGTDTQYF	TGCGCCACCAAACAACAGGGAACAGATACGCAGTATTTT
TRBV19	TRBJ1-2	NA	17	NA	CASSIGGVRTVLYGYTF	TGTGCCAGTAGTATAGGGGGCGTTAGGACAGTCCTCTATGGCTACACCTTC
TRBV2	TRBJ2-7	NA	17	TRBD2	CASSIGLAGGRSYEQYF	TGTGCCAGCAGCATTGGGCTAGCGGGGGGGCGGAGCTACGAGCAGTACTTC
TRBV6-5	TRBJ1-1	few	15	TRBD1	CASSYNRGGNTEAFF	TGTGCCAGCAGTTATAACAGGGGAGGGAACACTGAAGCTTTCTTT
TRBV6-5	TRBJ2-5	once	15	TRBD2	CASSSSGTGAETQYF	TGTGCCAGCAGTTCTAGCGGGACGGGGGCGGAGACCCAGTACTTC
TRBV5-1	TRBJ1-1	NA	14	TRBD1	CASSLQGVGTEAFF	TGCGCCAGCAGTCTCCAGGGGGTCGGCACTGAAGCTTTCTTT
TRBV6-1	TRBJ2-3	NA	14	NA	CASSEQAMTDTQYF	TGTGCCAGCAGTGAGCAAGCTATGACAGATACGCAGTATTTT